These 15 T cell receptor beta chains were all obtained from the same sample, sequenced in a study of blood T cell repertoires in COVID-19. TCRdb's table, derived via immunoSEQ multiplex PCR, lists solely in-frame clones and lacks some. The table has approximately 300,000 clones, roughly 90% seen once. Sequencing was done on a sample of peripheral blood. Receptors originate from a man aged 18 to 29 with active or convalescent COVID-19.

This clone was seen just once. The V call is TRBV14, the J call TRBJ1-2; 9 nucleotides match TRBD1. CDR1 SGHDN and CDR2 FVKESK come from the germline V gene. After removal of 5 bases from V and 7 bases from J, the junction contained 8 bases not matched to a gene. This CDR3 spans 14 amino acids. CDR3 amino acids: CASSSTGGGRGYTF. CDR3 bases: TGTGCCAGCAGCTCCACAGGGGGCGGGCGTGGCTACACCTTC. Filled out from reference TRBV14 and TRBJ1-2, the complete variable domain reads EAGVTQFPSHSVIEKGQTVTLRCDPISGHDNLYWYRRVMGKEIKFLLHFVKESKQDESGMPNNRFLAERTGGTYSTLKVQPAELEDSGVYFCASSSTGGGRGYTFGSGTRLTVV.

This chain connects TRBV2 to TRBJ1-6; a possible D gene is TRBD1 (5 bases). Per the germline V gene, CDR1 is SNHLY and CDR2 is FYNNEI. The length of the CDR3 is 15 residues. V was shortened by 6 bases and J by 9 bases, with 18 bases between the two germline ends. CDR3 sequence reads: CASRAEQAGRSPLHF. CDR3 in DNA: TGTGCCAGCAGGGCCGAACAGGCCGGGCGTTCACCCCTCCACTTT.

The V and J genes are TRBV11-3 and TRBJ2-5; the D gene is possibly TRBD1 (6 bases). V was clipped by 7 bases and J by 2 bases, with 14 bases between them. The V gene's germline CDR1 is SGHNT and CDR2 YENEEA. The CDR3 has 14 amino acids. CDR3 region: CASTTDSQQETQYF. The CDR3 DNA reads TGTGCCAGCACCACGGACAGCCAACAAGAGACCCAGTACTTC.

This chain connects TRBV19 to TRBJ1-3; D gene unclear. The CDR3 has 14 amino acids. Germline V gene lookup returns CDR1 LNHDA and CDR2 SQIVND (reference sequence). V dropped 5 bases and J dropped 3 bases, with 11 bases sitting between them. The chain's CDR3 is CASSLAGHGNTIYF. CDR3 bases: TGTGCCAGTAGTCTGGCAGGTCATGGAAACACCATATATTTT.

This chain links TRBV19 with TRBJ1-1; unclear D gene. Deletions cut 3 bases from V and 0 bases from J, with 8 bases between. This CDR3 is 14 amino acids long. Germline values: CDR1 LNHDA, CDR2 SQIVND (reference sequence). CDR3 protein: CASSIPQLNTEAFF. The CDR3, as DNA: TGTGCCAGTAGTATCCCACAATTGAACACTGAAGCTTTCTTT.

This clone appeared a single time. The chain couples TRBV29-1 to TRBJ1-4; D unclear. This CDR3 contains 12 residues. The V end lost 0 bases, the J end lost 13 bases, and 12 bases lay between the germline ends. CDR1 and CDR2 (germline): SQVTM, ANQGSEA. The CDR3 here is CSVEDLGNGLFF. DNA of the CDR3: TGCAGCGTTGAAGATCTCGGTAATGGACTGTTTTTT. Looking up the rest from reference TRBV29-1 and TRBJ1-4 gives the full variable domain: SAVISQKPSRDICQRGTSLTIQCQVDSQVTMMFWYRQQPGQSLTLIATANQGSEATYESGFVIDKFPISRPNLTFSTLTVSNMSPEDSSIYLCSVEDLGNGLFFGSGTQLSVL.

V is TRBV12-1 and J is TRBJ2-7; the D call in the table, TRBD1, was not verified against the DNA. TRBV12-1 represents a pseudogene. The CDR3 is 18 residues long. CDR3 protein: CASSFFTPGTGSSYEQYF. As DNA, the CDR3 is TGTGCCAGCAGCTTCTTCACCCCCGGGACAGGCAGCTCCTACGAGCAGTACTTC.

The chain has TRBV27 and TRBJ2-7; TRBD2 matches at 12 bases. The CDR3 extends over 14 amino acids. V gave up 7 bases and J gave up 1 base; unmatched junction bases: 2. Germline CDR1 MNHEY, CDR2 SMNVEV (reference sequence). CDR3 protein: CASMTSGGSYEQYF. CDR3 bases: TGTGCCAGCATGACTAGCGGGGGATCCTACGAGCAGTACTTC.

The V call is TRBV19, the J call TRBJ2-1; 9 bases line up with TRBD1. This CDR3 contains 14 residues. J gave up 3 bases and V 8 bases, and 5 bases lay outside the gene matches. Germline values: CDR1 LNHDA, CDR2 SQIVND (reference sequence). The CDR3 spells CASRYRGHYNEQFF. CDR3 sequence (DNA): TGTGCCAGTCGGTACAGGGGGCACTACAATGAGCAGTTCTTC.

This chain connects TRBV6-6 to TRBJ1-2, with 7 bases lining up with TRBD1. The CDR3 is 14 amino acids. From germline, CDR1 is MNHNY and CDR2 SVGAGI (reference sequence). The V segment lost 2 bases and the J segment 3 bases; nucleotides outside the gene matches: 3. CDR3 in amino acids: CASSYGTADYGYTF. CDR3 nucleotide sequence: TGTGCCAGCAGTTACGGGACAGCAGACTATGGCTACACCTTC.

V is TRBV3-1 (or the pseudogene TRBV3-2) and J is TRBJ1-2, with TRBD1 matching 9 bases. Germline CDR1 reads LGHDT; CDR2 reads YNNKEL (reference sequence). This CDR3 is built from 15 residues. Trimming at V came to 5 bases and at J to 1 base, leaving 5 bases not matched to a gene. In nucleotides, the CDR3 is TGTGCCAGCAGCTACCGGACAGGGGATAACTATGGCTACACCTTC. Its protein product is CASSYRTGDNYGYTF.

V usage is TRBV7-9 and J usage is TRBJ1-4; 7 bases are shared with TRBD1. Germline assignment: CDR1 SEHNR and CDR2 FQNEAQ (reference sequence). The length of the CDR3 is 15 residues. V trimming: 1 base; J trimming: 4 bases; junction bases outside the gene matches: 3. CDR3 nucleotides: TGTGCCAGCAGCTTAGGGACAGGCGGTAATGAAAAACTGTTTTTT. Protein: CASSLGTGGNEKLFF. The whole variable domain, remainder taken from reference TRBV7-9 and TRBJ1-4, is DTGVSQNPRHKITKRGQNVTFRCDPISEHNRLYWYRQTLGQGPEFLTYFQNEAQLEKSRLLSDRFSAERPKGSFSTLEIQRTEQGDSAMYLCASSLGTGGNEKLFFGSGTQLSVL.

CDR3 sequence: CASSHAANYEQYF. CDR3 nucleotide sequence: TGTGCCAGCAGCCACGCGGCCAACTACGAGCAGTACTTC. The V call is TRBV5-6, the J call TRBJ2-7; D not certain. The CDR3 consists of 13 residues. Germline CDR1 reads SGHDT; CDR2 reads YYEEEE. V lost 4 bases, J lost 3 bases, and 11 bases lay in between.

The rearrangement uses TRBV6-1 and TRBJ2-1, with 7 bases identical to TRBD1. Germline V gene data show CDR1 as MNHNS and CDR2 as SASEGT. V lost 2 bases to trimming and J lost 6 bases; unmatched junction nucleotides: 4. This CDR3 is built from 14 residues. DNA for the CDR3: TGTGCCAGCAGTGAACGGGACAGCCCCAATGAGCAGTTCTTC. The encoded protein is CASSERDSPNEQFF.

This chain uses TRBV19 with TRBJ1-1; D gene uncertain. V was shortened by 8 bases and J by 1 base, with 17 bases between the two germline ends. Germline V lookup: CDR1 LNHDA, CDR2 SQIVND (reference sequence). The CDR3 loop spans 15 amino acids. Here the CDR3 reads CASSMGGFKNTEAFF. The CDR3 coding sequence is TGTGCCAGTTCAATGGGAGGGTTTAAGAACACTGAAGCTTTCTTT.